Detailed here is one T cell receptor (beta chain). In germline, CDR1 is SGHAT, CDR2 FQNNGV. The CDR3 is 15 residues long. Germline trimming cut 6 bases from V and 3 bases from J; bases unmatched to any gene: 5. Cohort 3 recovery required two negative PCRs, clearance, or symptom resolution. In the study's own analysis: Estimated nucleated cell counts came from reference gene primer amplification. Repertoires were generated with immunoSEQ multiplex PCR, while TCRdb's copy carries only in-frame clones and drops some. D and trimming come from the DNA, and the V and J calls and clone size come from that table. The sample includes 200,000 to 250,000 clones, about nine tenths of them seen just once. These data are taken from a study of blood T cell repertoires in COVID-19. Overall study context: The origin of the acute and convalescent COVID-19 samples was the United States, Italy and Spain. The cDNA or gDNA used as material had been derived from T cells, B-cell-depleted T cells, or PBMCs.

This chain connects TRBV11-2 to TRBJ2-6; 7 bases agree with TRBD1. The sample consisted of PBMCs or T cells enriched from blood (not recorded which). The sequence was obtained from a woman in her thirties who had recovered from COVID-19. The CDR3 region is CASSGTGVGANVLTF. The CDR3 bases are TGTGCCAGCAGTGGAACAGGGGTTGGGGCCAACGTCCTGACTTTC.